This TCR beta chain is from a study of yellow fever vaccine responses in identical twins. Study findings and constraints: Twins' vaccine T cell response reportedly seemed partly convergent, partly personalized.

Via MiXCR, TCRdb re-called the RT-PCR reads, giving one row per CDR3 protein. The sample includes 450 to 550 distinct CDR3 sequences, roughly 70% of them seen just once. Notes on this clonotype: Its cognate antigen is unknown.

Germline V gene lookup returns CDR1 PRHDT and CDR2 FYEKMQ (reference sequence). CDR3 size: 14 residues. After removal of 7 bases from V and 6 bases from J, the junction contained 11 bases not matched to a gene. The chain combines TRBV13 with TRBJ2-7; 8 nucleotides align to TRBD2. The clonotype originates from a female donor who received the yellow fever vaccine. Sequenced material: T cells from blood (PBMCs), unsorted or a sorted subset (not recorded which), taken before or after yellow fever vaccination (not recorded which). In DNA form, the CDR3 reads TGTGCCAGCACCCCGGGACTAGTCTTAGGCGAGCAGTACTTC. This gives the protein CASTPGLVLGEQYF.